These 28 T cell receptor beta chains were sequenced from one sample in a study of shared clonotypes between healthy human individuals (TCRdb year 2020). Library method: the immunoSEQ multiplex PCR assay. TCRdb mirrors the immuneACCESS table, restricted to in-frame sequences. Some clones are absent from its copies; in checked studies, under half trace to an unresolved V gene, and the reason for the others is unknown. Across this sample there are around 2.5 million clones, with roughly 93% seen only once. The ten largest clones add up to 0.36% of the sample. The sample comprised naive CD4+ T cells from PBMCs. Interpreted using the paper, the cell subset or site label stands for: CD45RA+ positively selected. Receptors originate from a man younger than 35 in good health. Some clones in this sample may be carry-over from other donors' samples.

Points on this clone: The sample carries other DNA sequences with the same CDR3. CDR3 protein: CASSFRGNTEAFF. The CDR3 DNA sequence: TGTGCCAGCAGCTTCAGAGGGAACACTGAAGCTTTCTTT. The chain carries TRBV11-3 and TRBJ1-1, with unresolved D. CDR1 and CDR2 (germline): SGHNT, YENEEA. Trimming removed 3 bases from V and 1 base from J, with 6 bases in between. The CDR3 has 13 amino acids. The variable domain in full, completed from reference TRBV11-3 and TRBJ1-1, reads EAGVVQSPRYKIIEKKQPVAFWCNPISGHNTLYWYLQNLGQGPELLIRYENEEAVDDSQLPKDRFSAERLKGVDSTLKIQPAELGDSAVYLCASSFRGNTEAFFGQGTRLTVV.

This clone came up a few times. The chain employs TRBV2 and TRBJ1-2, with D unclear. The V and J ends lost 7 bases and 4 bases respectively, with 7 bases between them. Per the germline V gene, CDR1 is SNHLY and CDR2 is FYNNEI. The CDR3 totals 11 residues. The CDR3 loop reads CASTSSYGYTF. The CDR3 DNA follows: TGTGCCAGCACGTCTTCCTATGGCTACACCTTC. The full variable domain, rest sourced from reference TRBV2 and TRBJ1-2, is EPEVTQTPSHQVTQMGQEVILRCVPISNHLYFYWYRQILGQKVEFLVSFYNNEISEKSEIFDDQFSVERPDGSNFTLKIRSTKLEDSAMYFCASTSSYGYTFGSGTRLTVV.

The rearrangement joins TRBV5-1 to TRBJ2-5; 7 positions agree with TRBD2. The CDR3 is made up of 14 amino acids. Trimming removed 4 bases from V and 1 base from J; junction bases left unmatched: 4. Germline lookup yields CDR1 SGHRS and CDR2 YFSETQ. CDR3: CASSSGITQETQYF. DNA of the CDR3: TGCGCCAGCAGCAGCGGGATTACCCAAGAGACCCAGTACTTC.

This clone came up once. This CDR3 is also generated by other DNA sequences in the sample. The chain carries TRBV18 and TRBJ1-4, with 9 positions matching TRBD1. Germline CDR1 reads KGHSH; CDR2 reads LQKENI. The CDR3 runs 15 residues. Trimming removed 3 bases from V and 8 bases from J; junction bases left unmatched: 7. The CDR3 DNA reads TGTGCCAGCTCACCTCCGGGACAGGGTCACGAAAAACTGTTTTTT. Amino acid sequence: CASSPPGQGHEKLFF. Filled out from reference TRBV18 and TRBJ1-4, the complete variable domain reads NAGVMQNPRHLVRRRGQEARLRCSPMKGHSHVYWYRQLPEEGLKFMVYLQKENIIDESGMPKERFSAEFPKEGPSILRIQQVVRGDSAAYFCASSPPGQGHEKLFFGSGTQLSVL.

The J gene is TRBJ1-4, the V gene TRBV23-1; D may be TRBD1 (6 bases). TRBV23-1 is designated an ORF whose function remains uncertain. This CDR3 spans 14 amino acids. Trimming took off 6 bases at V and 3 bases at J, with 11 bases between the two ends. CDR3 coding DNA: TGCGCCAGCAGACCGGACAGCCCTAATGAAAAACTGTTTTTT. Its protein is CASRPDSPNEKLFF.

This sequence joins TRBV7-9 and TRBJ2-7, with TRBD2 matching over 9 bases. CDR3 length: 14 residues. The germline V gene encodes CDR1 SEHNR and CDR2 FQNEAQ (reference sequence). V lost 4 bases, J lost 3 bases, and 4 bases stayed unmatched. The CDR3 region has the DNA TGTGCCAGCAGCTCAGCGGGAGGTTACTACGAGCAGTACTTC. Protein product: CASSSAGGYYEQYF. The variable domain in full, with the rest retrieved from reference TRBV7-9 and TRBJ2-7, is DTGVSQNPRHKITKRGQNVTFRCDPISEHNRLYWYRQTLGQGPEFLTYFQNEAQLEKSRLLSDRFSAERPKGSFSTLEIQRTEQGDSAMYLCASSSAGGYYEQYFGPGTRLTVT.

The CDR3: CASVNFAGELFF. DNA for the CDR3: TGTGCCAGTGTTAATTTCGCCGGGGAGCTGTTTTTT. The chain employs TRBV28 and TRBJ2-2; D ambiguous. CDR1 is MDHEN and CDR2 is SYDVKM in the germline V gene. V lost 9 bases, J lost 6 bases, and 11 bases lay in between. The CDR3 length is 12 residues.

The CDR3 here is CASSQGGQIYEQYF. CDR3 coding DNA: TGTGCCAGCAGTCAAGGGGGACAGATATACGAGCAGTACTTC. This sequence joins TRBV2 and TRBJ2-7; 7 bases map to TRBD1. Germline trimming cut 5 bases from V and 4 bases from J; bases unmatched to any gene: 8. Germline CDR1 SNHLY, CDR2 FYNNEI. This CDR3 has 14 residues.

The chain joins TRBV28 to TRBJ2-1; a possible D gene is TRBD1 (5 bases). Germline V gives CDR1 MDHEN, CDR2 SYDVKM. The CDR3 has 15 residues. V lost 2 bases and J 6 bases, leaving 14 bases between the germline ends. CDR3 sequence (DNA): TGTGCCAGCAGTTTAGACAGCCGTCCGGCCAATGAGCAGTTCTTC. It codes for CASSLDSRPANEQFF.

The chain is built from TRBV6-1 and TRBJ1-2, with D tentatively TRBD1 (5 bases). Trimming took 7 bases from V and 2 from J, leaving 14 bases between them. The CDR3 contains 14 residues. Germline loops: CDR1 MNHNS, CDR2 SASEGT. CDR3 amino acids: CASKDNRGNYGYTF. DNA of the CDR3: TGTGCCAGCAAAGATAATCGGGGGAACTATGGCTACACCTTC.

The rearrangement links TRBV6-1 to TRBJ1-1; maybe TRBD1 (5 bases). Trimming left V 5 bases short and J 7 bases short, with 14 bases between. The germline V gene has CDR1 MNHNS and CDR2 SASEGT. The CDR3 has 13 amino acids. In nucleotides, the CDR3 is TGTGCCAGCAGTATCCGGGGGGACCTTGAAGCTTTCTTT. Amino acid sequence: CASSIRGDLEAFF.

CDR3 region: CATSRDGTSQYF. The DNA of the CDR3 is TGTGCCACCAGCAGAGATGGTACTAGTCAGTATTTT. The V and J genes are TRBV15 and TRBJ2-3; D may be TRBD2 (5 bases). V gave up 0 bases and J gave up 12 bases, with 10 bases separating them. Germline V gene sequence: CDR1 LNHNV, CDR2 YYDKDF (reference sequence). This CDR3 contains 12 residues.

This chain joins TRBV6-4 and TRBJ2-2; D may be TRBD1 (6 bases). Germline CDR1 reads MRHNA; CDR2 reads SNTAGT. CDR3 size: 14 residues. The V end lost 6 bases, the J end lost 5 bases, and 13 bases lay between the germline ends. Here the CDR3 reads CASSRQEWTGELFF. CDR3 nucleotides: TGTGCCAGCAGCCGACAGGAGTGGACCGGGGAGCTGTTTTTT.

This chain links TRBV28 with TRBJ1-3, with 7 nucleotides matching TRBD1. The CDR3 runs 18 residues. Germline V CDR1 and CDR2: MDHEN, SYDVKM. Germline trimming cut 7 bases from V and 0 bases from J; bases unmatched to any gene: 15. The chain's CDR3 is CASNPTPGQTLSGNTIYF. The DNA for the CDR3 is TGTGCCAGCAACCCCACCCCGGGACAGACTCTCTCTGGAAACACCATATATTTT.

The V call is TRBV5-1, the J call TRBJ2-7; D remains ambiguous. Germline CDR1 reads SGHRS; CDR2 reads YFSETQ. CDR3 length: 14 residues. V lost 3 bases and J 2 bases, leaving 12 bases between the germline ends. The CDR3 DNA reads TGCGCCAGCAGCTCTATTGAATCGGCCTACGAGCAGTACTTC. Its protein is CASSSIESAYEQYF.

This chain uses TRBV29-1 with TRBJ1-1; 8 positions match TRBD1. CDR3 length equals 13 residues. Trimming cost V 6 bases and J 3 bases; bases outside gene matches: 6. Looked up from germline, CDR1 is SQVTM and CDR2 is ANQGSEA. CDR3 DNA sequence: TGCAGCGTACAGGGGGGGTATGACACTGAAGCTTTCTTT. Its protein is CSVQGGYDTEAFF. The full variable domain, completed using reference TRBV29-1 and TRBJ1-1, is SAVISQKPSRDICQRGTSLTIQCQVDSQVTMMFWYRQQPGQSLTLIATANQGSEATYESGFVIDKFPISRPNLTFSTLTVSNMSPEDSSIYLCSVQGGYDTEAFFGQGTRLTVV.

The genes are TRBV5-4 and TRBJ2-2; tentatively, D is TRBD1 (5 bases). CDR1 is SGHNT, CDR2 YYREEE, per germline (reference sequence). The CDR3 has 15 residues. Trimming took 6 bases from V and 0 from J, leaving 12 bases between them. The CDR3 DNA reads as TGTGCCAGCACTAGGGGTGTCGCGAACACCGGGGAGCTGTTTTTT. Translated, it gives CASTRGVANTGELFF.

About this clone itself: Other DNA variants within this sample encode the same CDR3. This chain uses TRBV20-1 with TRBJ2-1; weak D call: TRBD2 (6 bases). Trimming stripped 3 bases from V and 9 bases from J, with 6 bases between. The CDR3 is 10 amino acids. Germline V gives CDR1 DFQATT, CDR2 SNEGSKA (reference sequence). The CDR3 DNA follows: TGCAGTGCTAGCGGGAGTGAGCAGTTCTTC. Residues: CSASGSEQFF.

The chain couples TRBV7-3 to TRBJ2-1; 8 nucleotides agree with TRBD2. With V trimmed by 5 bases and J by 0 bases, 3 bases remained unmatched. This CDR3 contains 15 residues. In germline, CDR1 is SGHTA, CDR2 FQGTGA. CDR3: CASSGSGSSYNEQFF. The DNA for the CDR3 is TGTGCCAGCAGCGGGAGCGGGAGCTCCTACAATGAGCAGTTCTTC.

The chain couples TRBV7-2 to TRBJ2-1; 9 bases fit TRBD2. CDR1 and CDR2 from the germline V gene are SGHTA and FQGNSA. The length of the CDR3 is 16 residues. Trimming cost V 4 bases and J 6 bases; bases outside gene matches: 10. CDR3 nucleotide sequence: TGTGCCAGCAGCTCTCGGGCGGGAGGGCCCGGCAATGAGCAGTTCTTC. It yields the protein CASSSRAGGPGNEQFF.

V and J are TRBV7-9 and TRBJ2-5; TRBD1 matches at 9 bases. CDR1 and CDR2 from the germline V gene are SEHNR and FQNEAQ (reference sequence). The CDR3 length is 16 residues. J was trimmed by 5 bases and V by 0 bases; bases with no gene match: 7. This CDR3 reads CASSLAWDRVWETQYF. CDR3 nucleotide sequence: TGTGCCAGCAGCTTAGCCTGGGACAGGGTTTGGGAGACCCAGTACTTC.

CDR3 region: CASSEWTGDGYTF. CDR3 sequence (DNA): TGTGCCAGCAGTGAATGGACAGGGGATGGCTACACCTTC. The chain recombines TRBV25-1 with TRBJ1-2; 9 bases agree with TRBD1. The germline V gene encodes CDR1 MGHDK and CDR2 SYGVNS. The V and J ends lost 1 base and 6 bases, in that order; junction bases with no gene match: 0. CDR3 size: 13 residues.

This sequence joins TRBV10-2 and TRBJ2-7, with D uncertain. V was clipped by 3 bases and J by 2 bases, with 14 bases between them. CDR1 and CDR2 from the germline V gene are WSHSY and SAAADI. This CDR3 has 15 residues. The CDR3 DNA is TGCGCCAGCAGTGACCTCCTTATCCCCACCTACGAGCAGTACTTC. Its translation is CASSDLLIPTYEQYF.

The chain links TRBV27 to TRBJ2-7, with 7 nucleotides matching TRBD1. The junction had 9 bases not matched to a gene; V was cut back by 7 bases and J by 6 bases. CDR1 is MNHEY, CDR2 SMNVEV, per germline (reference sequence). The CDR3 extends over 13 amino acids. The chain's CDR3 is CASTRQGKGEQYF. In DNA, the CDR3 is TGTGCCAGCACCCGACAGGGAAAAGGCGAGCAGTACTTC.

The gene calls are TRBV5-1 and TRBJ2-5; TRBD2 matches at 12 bases. Germline-derived CDR1 and CDR2 are SGHRS and YFSETQ. Trimming at V came to 5 bases and at J to 5 bases, leaving 7 bases not matched to a gene. This CDR3 spans 15 amino acids. Here the CDR3 reads CASRYGLAGSETQYF. The CDR3 nucleotides are TGCGCCAGCAGATATGGACTAGCGGGAAGTGAGACCCAGTACTTC.

The chain links TRBV11-2 to TRBJ2-7, with 12 bases aligning to TRBD2. The CDR3 is 17 residues long. The germline V gene encodes CDR1 SGHAT and CDR2 FQNNGV. J lost 4 bases, V lost 10 bases, and 17 bases had no gene match. The DNA for the CDR3 is TGTGCCACCACCCCCAGGATTACTAGCGGGAGGCGGTACGAGCAGTACTTC. Protein product: CATTPRITSGRRYEQYF.

This chain joins TRBV9 and TRBJ2-7; tentative D call: TRBD1 (6 bases). The germline V gene has CDR1 SGDLS and CDR2 YYNGEE. The CDR3 totals 15 residues. With 0 bases removed from V and 0 bases from J, the gap between germline ends came to 10 bases. CDR3 sequence reads: CASSVGGHSSYEQYF. The CDR3 nucleotides are TGTGCCAGCAGCGTAGGGGGGCACAGCTCCTACGAGCAGTACTTC.

The J gene is TRBJ2-4, the V gene TRBV6-1; no clear D. V shed 0 bases and J shed 0 bases, with 12 bases lying between them. CDR3 length: 17 amino acids. The germline gives CDR1 MNHNS, CDR2 SASEGT. The CDR3 DNA follows: TGTGCCAGCAGTGAAGCTCTGGGGTTACTAGCCAAAAACATTCAGTACTTC. Translation gives CASSEALGLLAKNIQYF.